What follows are 27 T cell receptor beta chains derived from one specimen sequenced in a study of cytomegalovirus exposure and HLA in healthy donors. The repertoire was sequenced with immunoSEQ multiplex PCR; TCRdb's copy has only in-frame clones and lacks some. The sample shows roughly 300,000 clones, about nine tenths of them seen only once. Material: PBMCs. The source is a woman aged 25 to 39 in good health and CMV-seropositive.

The chain combines TRBV7-9 with TRBJ1-2; 7 nucleotides match TRBD1. This CDR3 is 16 amino acids long. V trimming: 5 bases; J trimming: 6 bases; junction bases outside the gene matches: 15. In germline, CDR1 is SEHNR, CDR2 FQNEAQ (reference sequence). In DNA, the CDR3 is TGTGCCAGCAGCCACGTTTCGACAGGGACCTCCGATGGCTACACCTTC. It specifies CASSHVSTGTSDGYTF.

This chain joins TRBV6-1 and TRBJ1-3; 8 bases match TRBD1. The CDR3 has 18 amino acids. With V trimmed by 0 bases and J by 3 bases, 10 bases remained unmatched. Germline-derived CDR1 and CDR2 are MNHNS and SASEGT. This chain's CDR3 is CASSEALPGQVGGNTIYF. CDR3 sequence (DNA): TGTGCCAGCAGTGAAGCCTTACCGGGACAGGTCGGTGGAAACACCATATATTTT.

V usage is TRBV28 and J usage is TRBJ1-2; D is possibly TRBD1 (5 bases). The V gene's germline CDR1 is MDHEN and CDR2 SYDVKM. Trimming cost V 6 bases and J 6 bases, with 11 bases left between them. The CDR3 extends over 12 amino acids. The CDR3 nucleotides are TGTGCCAGCAGGTCAGGGAGGGATGGCTACACCTTC. Translation gives CASRSGRDGYTF.

The genes are TRBV29-1 and TRBJ2-7; TRBD1 aligns across 8 bases. J gave up 2 bases and V 4 bases, and 16 bases lay outside the gene matches. The V gene's germline CDR1 is SQVTM and CDR2 ANQGSEA. This CDR3 contains 17 residues. This CDR3 reads CSVGMVGRQGHTYEQYF. The CDR3 DNA follows: TGCAGCGTTGGCATGGTGGGGCGACAGGGGCACACCTACGAGCAGTACTTC.

In this sample, this clone turned up a few times. In nucleotides, the CDR3 is TGTGCCAGCAGCGTAGCAGTGGAGTCACCCCTCCACTTT. Amino acid sequence: CASSVAVESPLHF. The genes are TRBV9 and TRBJ1-6; D is unclear. V was shortened by 0 bases and J by 10 bases, with 8 bases between the two germline ends. The germline V gene has CDR1 SGDLS and CDR2 YYNGEE. CDR3 length: 13 residues.

The CDR3 here is CASSQRTDYGYTF. CDR3 in DNA: TGTGCCAGCAGCCAGAGGACAGACTATGGCTACACCTTC. The chain recombines TRBV4-2 with TRBJ1-2; D possibly corresponds to TRBD1 (6 bases). The V and J ends lost 3 bases and 3 bases respectively, with 8 bases between them. Germline values: CDR1 LGHNA, CDR2 YNFKEQ. The CDR3 spans 13 residues.

J is TRBJ1-5 and V is TRBV5-8, with 7 bases aligning to TRBD1. The CDR3 is made up of 14 amino acids. V shed 5 bases, J shed 4 bases, and the junction held 6 bases outside the gene matches. Germline CDR1 and CDR2: SGHTS and YDEGEE. CDR3 region: CASRGGTANQPQHF. The CDR3 bases are TGTGCCAGCAGGGGCGGGACAGCAAATCAGCCCCAGCATTTT.

This sequence joins TRBV5-6 and TRBJ2-7; D is unresolved. V dropped 2 bases and J dropped 0 bases, with 3 bases sitting between them. The germline gives CDR1 SGHDT, CDR2 YYEEEE. The CDR3 runs to 12 residues. As DNA, the CDR3 is TGTGCCAGCAGCTTTCTCTCCTACGAGCAGTACTTC. Residues: CASSFLSYEQYF.

The chain uses TRBV6-1 and TRBJ1-5, with 8 bases lining up with TRBD1. CDR1 and CDR2 (germline): MNHNS, SASEGT. With 8 bases clipped from V and 2 bases from J, the junction kept 8 bases outside the gene matches. This CDR3 region has 15 residues. In DNA form, the CDR3 reads TGTGCCAGCCCCAGCGACAGGGGAGGCAATCAGCCCCAGCATTTT. Its translation is CASPSDRGGNQPQHF.

This chain uses TRBV6-5 with TRBJ1-5, with D unresolved. The CDR3 is made up of 14 amino acids. The V gene lost 6 bases and the J gene lost 1 base, with 10 bases spanning the gap. Germline V gives CDR1 MNHEY, CDR2 SVGAGI. This chain's CDR3 is CASRPLQSNQPQHF. CDR3 in DNA: TGTGCCAGCAGACCTCTCCAGAGCAATCAGCCCCAGCATTTT.

The genes are TRBV7-9 and TRBJ2-5; a weak D match, TRBD2 (5 bases). V was clipped by 5 bases and J by 3 bases, with 10 bases between them. The CDR3 runs 13 residues. CDR1 and CDR2 from the germline V gene are SEHNR and FQNEAQ (reference sequence). DNA of the CDR3: TGTGCCAGCAGCCCCCCGGAGGAAGAGACCCAGTACTTC. Protein: CASSPPEEETQYF.

The chain links TRBV2 to TRBJ2-7, with 8 bases lining up with TRBD2. Trimming removed 11 bases from V and 12 bases from J; junction bases left unmatched: 21. This CDR3 comprises 14 residues. Per germline, CDR1 SNHLY and CDR2 FYNNEI. CDR3 amino acids: CAGQEASGLPPRYF. The CDR3 bases are TGTGCCGGGCAGGAGGCTAGCGGGTTACCCCCTCGGTACTTC.

The chain links TRBV6-1 to TRBJ1-5; D gene unclear. The CDR3 covers 15 residues. Looked up from germline, CDR1 is MNHNS and CDR2 is SASEGT. Trimming took 6 bases from V and 6 from J, leaving 18 bases between them. The CDR3: CASSGLSGESQPQHF. The CDR3, as DNA: TGTGCCAGCAGCGGCCTTTCGGGCGAGAGTCAGCCCCAGCATTTT.

The V call is TRBV10-3, the J call TRBJ1-2; no clear D. Germline V gives CDR1 ENHRY, CDR2 SYGVKD. CDR3 length: 13 amino acids. The V end was cut by 0 bases, the J end by 4 bases, with 6 bases between. CDR3 residues: CAISESGSYGYTF. As DNA, the CDR3 is TGTGCCATCAGTGAGTCAGGCAGCTATGGCTACACCTTC.

The chain links TRBV28 to TRBJ2-5, with unresolved D. Germline CDR1 MDHEN, CDR2 SYDVKM. Trimming stripped 3 bases from V and 4 bases from J, with 3 bases between. This CDR3 comprises 11 residues. This chain's CDR3 is CASSLTETQYF. Here the CDR3 DNA reads TGTGCCAGCAGTTTGACAGAGACCCAGTACTTC.

The V call is TRBV6-1, the J call TRBJ2-7, with D possibly being TRBD1 (5 bases). With 2 bases removed from V and 2 bases from J, the gap between germline ends came to 7 bases. The CDR3 totals 13 residues. Germline V gene lookup returns CDR1 MNHNS and CDR2 SASEGT. The CDR3 loop is CASSELGPYEQYF. The DNA of the CDR3 is TGTGCCAGCAGTGAATTGGGGCCCTACGAGCAGTACTTC.

The chain couples TRBV13 to TRBJ2-5; tentatively, D is TRBD1 or TRBD2 (5 bases each). There are 16 residues in the CDR3. Trimming cost V 2 bases and J 1 base, with 14 bases left between them. The germline V gene has CDR1 PRHDT and CDR2 FYEKMQ (reference sequence). The CDR3 coding sequence is TGTGCCAGCAGCTTAAGGGGTGGGGGTATCCAAGAGACCCAGTACTTC. Protein sequence: CASSLRGGGIQETQYF.

This chain connects TRBV5-6 to TRBJ2-1; no definite D call. V gave up 4 bases and J gave up 4 bases, with 9 bases separating them. This CDR3 has 13 amino acids. The germline V gene has CDR1 SGHDT and CDR2 YYEEEE. The CDR3 DNA reads TGTGCCAGCAGCCCTTATAGTTACAATGAGCAGTTCTTC. Translated: CASSPYSYNEQFF.

The chain is built from TRBV27 and TRBJ2-1, with unresolved D. V dropped 5 bases and J dropped 4 bases, with 9 bases sitting between them. Per germline, CDR1 MNHEY and CDR2 SMNVEV (reference sequence). The CDR3 runs 13 residues. CDR3 nucleotides: TGTGCCAGCAGTATTATCGGGTACAATGAGCAGTTCTTC. Translating gives CASSIIGYNEQFF.

This sequence joins TRBV2 and TRBJ2-1, with TRBD2 identical over 7 bases. CDR3 size: 17 residues. J was trimmed by 4 bases and V by 4 bases; bases with no gene match: 13. The germline V gene encodes CDR1 SNHLY and CDR2 FYNNEI. CDR3 loop: CASSALGEGKVYNEQFF. The DNA for the CDR3 is TGTGCCAGCAGTGCCCTAGGGGAGGGGAAGGTGTACAATGAGCAGTTCTTC.

The chain has TRBV4-3 and TRBJ2-1, with TRBD2 matching 13 bases. The CDR3 runs 18 residues. J gave up 6 bases and V 0 bases, and 8 bases lay outside the gene matches. Germline CDR1 reads LGHNA; CDR2 reads YSLEER. CDR3 DNA sequence: TGCGCCAGCAGCCAAGAAGGAAGGGGGACTAGCGGGATCAATGAGCAGTTCTTC. Its translation: CASSQEGRGTSGINEQFF.

The chain joins TRBV18 to TRBJ2-7, with D possibly TRBD2 on 6 matching bases. CDR1 and CDR2 from the germline V gene are KGHSH and LQKENI. V was clipped by 0 bases and J by 4 bases, with 13 bases between them. This CDR3 is 15 amino acids long. CDR3 DNA sequence: TGTGCCAGCTCACCACCGCCCTCTAGCGTGTACGAGCAGTACTTC. This sequence encodes CASSPPPSSVYEQYF.

V gene TRBV6-6 combines with J gene TRBJ2-5; possible D gene TRBD1, 6 bases. Trimming left V 2 bases short and J 4 bases short, with 14 bases between. The CDR3 is made up of 15 amino acids. CDR1 is MNHNY, CDR2 SVGAGI, per germline (reference sequence). CDR3 region: CASSYRQGTLETQYF. DNA for the CDR3: TGTGCCAGCAGTTACCGGCAGGGGACGCTAGAGACCCAGTACTTC.

The chain employs TRBV1 and TRBJ2-2; the table calls TRBD1, which could not be checked here. TRBV1 corresponds to a pseudogene. CDR3 length: 17 residues. DNA of the CDR3: TGCACCAGCAGCCAAGCCCTGCAGGGGGTGAACACCGGGGAGCTGTTTTTT. It yields the protein CTSSQALQGVNTGELFF.

Comment on this clone: Other DNA sequences in this specimen translate into the identical CDR3. This sequence joins TRBV27 and TRBJ2-6; D not certain. Trimming removed 3 bases at V and 2 bases at J, with 2 bases between. Germline CDR1 and CDR2: MNHEY and SMNVEV (reference sequence). The CDR3 contains 13 residues. CDR3 DNA: TGTGCCAGCAGTTTTACTGGGGCCAACGTCCTGACTTTC. Encoded protein: CASSFTGANVLTF.

The chain links TRBV4-3 to TRBJ2-7; TRBD1 agrees at 11 bases. The CDR3 is 15 amino acids. The germline CDR1 and CDR2 sequences are LGHNA and YSLEER. After removal of 6 bases from V and 3 bases from J, the junction contained 7 bases not matched to a gene. CDR3 in amino acids: CASSQGQGGIYEQYF. CDR3 nucleotide sequence: TGCGCCAGCAGTCAGGGACAGGGGGGAATCTACGAGCAGTACTTC.

The gene calls are TRBV28 and TRBJ1-2; possible D gene TRBD1, 5 bases. V dropped 2 bases and J dropped 0 bases, with 19 bases sitting between them. CDR3 length equals 18 residues. Germline V CDR1 and CDR2: MDHEN, SYDVKM. CDR3 in amino acids: CASSLSGLGAPANYGYTF. The CDR3, as DNA: TGTGCCAGCAGTTTAAGCGGGTTAGGGGCGCCAGCTAACTATGGCTACACCTTC.